The T cell receptor beta chain under discussion was sequenced for a study of relationships among human T cell subsets (dated by TCRdb to about 2010). Notes on the research overall: Eight distinct blood T cell populations were sequenced: pan T, CD8 cytotoxic, regulatory, Th1, Th2, naive plus transitional, activated and memory cells. Overall study outcomes, separate from this receptor: T cell counts went unrecorded for a couple of pan T samples, which were processed alongside pan B cells. The seven subsets showed no statistically significant differences in V, D and J usage, CDR3 length, or N-nucleotide additions. More than 55% of CD8+ cytotoxic sequences came from clones with more than 100 reads, while the regulatory and Th2 subsets showed few clones of that size. A CD4+CD8+ double-positive population could not be excluded by the bead-based sorting. The substantial sharing of CDR3s among Th1, Th2 and regulatory T cells was interpreted as suggesting that cell fate choices are stochastic.

The receptor library was made with multiplex PCR. Sequencing used a 454 GS FLX. Semiquantitative ARM-PCR was used to amplify the TCR alpha and beta CDR3 regions from mRNA. ARM-PCR used tagged nested gene-specific primers, after which communal superprimers carried out exponential amplification. Nested primers were removed by exonuclease before the second amplification round on first-round PCR products. The amplicons were sequenced on the 454 platform, which can rapidly sequence millions of DNA fragments without cloning bias. A read mappable to both V and J germline segments was defined as an effective read. Processing in the source paper ran as follows. IRmap, which uses pyromap, a Smith-Waterman modification adapted to 454 sequencing errors, was used to assign reads to germline V, D and J segments. D-beta assignments were filtered with cutoffs set at the 99th percentile of alignment scores obtained from simulated random sequences. CDR3 was defined as the amino acids lying between the conserved V-segment Y[YFLI]C motif and the J-segment [FW]GXGT motif. Repertoire diversity was estimated with a compound Poisson process model previously applied to large-scale EST data. A cross-contamination detection procedure was applied to argue against sample contamination as the source of shared CDR3s. The public reads were reprocessed in TCRdb via fastp at Q25 and MiXCR, keeping in-frame beta chains. Rows with one shared CDR3 protein collapse into an entry with the most common genes and DNA. TCRdb's processing, not the authors', yielded these V and J calls. This sample lists 16,000 or so distinct CDR3 sequences; about 60% were detected once. 30% to 35% of the sample belongs to the ten largest clones.

The table lists this clonotype with a count of one. Its antigen target is currently unknown. No much larger clone is present one base from it, and per-base qualities are unavailable. Evidence from one read is weak. V and J are trimmed by 0 bases and 4 bases, and the gene matches miss 9 bases of the junction. The germline V gene (reference sequence) provides CDR1 SEHNR and CDR2 FQNEAQ. From the cysteine up to the phenylalanine, the CDR3 has a length of 17 residues. The kept DNA is CDR3 alone, 51 bases in frame from the first base. T cell subsets were isolated with Miltenyi superparamagnetic beads coated with subset-specific monoclonal antibodies. Every T cell population was isolated from peripheral blood. Ficoll separation was used to obtain mononuclear cells from whole blood, after which anti-CD14 microbeads were used to deplete monocytes. Isolated cell populations were immediately resuspended in RNAprotect reagent. CD3+ T cells in general were included in the pan T sample.

This receptor was identified in a man aged 40-49 years in good health. Sequencing was performed on total T cells sorted from blood. According to the study, the label for this sample's cell subset or site signals: CD3+ T cells in general. The rearranged segments are TRBV7-9 and TRBJ2-4, with 7 bases matching TRBD1. CDR3 sequence: CASSLAIGTEGKNIQYF. The base sequence is TGTGCCAGCAGCTTAGCCATCGGGACAGAGGGGAAAAACATTCAGTACTTC.